This T cell receptor (beta chain) came from a study of shared clonotypes between healthy human individuals. Whole-study context: The plates for each donor numbered three CD4 naive, three CD4 memory, two CD8 naive and one CD8 memory.

A note on this clone: Antigen specificity is unknown.

Study-level points and caveats: Expectations were that clonotype sharing among donors would be affected by sequencing depth. Sharing across four donors was highest in naive CD4 (around 5%) and lowest in memory CD8 (0.4%).

Assay: immunoSEQ multiplex PCR; the TCRdb copy retains only in-frame clones and omits some. The top ten clones hold 0.36% of a sample with 1,500,000 or so clones, approximately 98.5% of them seen once. This receptor was identified in a man younger than 45 in good health. What was sequenced was naive CD4+ T cells sorted from blood. Subset specified: CD45RA+ positively selected.

This CDR3 reads CASSLLRGEETQYF. The CDR3 region has the DNA TGTGCCAGCAGCTTGTTGCGGGGGGAAGAGACCCAGTACTTC. V and J are TRBV5-4 and TRBJ2-5; 8 nucleotides line up with TRBD2. CDR3 length: 14 amino acids. J gave up 3 bases and V 1 base, and 2 bases lay outside the gene matches. Germline lookup yields CDR1 SGHNT and CDR2 YYREEE (reference sequence).